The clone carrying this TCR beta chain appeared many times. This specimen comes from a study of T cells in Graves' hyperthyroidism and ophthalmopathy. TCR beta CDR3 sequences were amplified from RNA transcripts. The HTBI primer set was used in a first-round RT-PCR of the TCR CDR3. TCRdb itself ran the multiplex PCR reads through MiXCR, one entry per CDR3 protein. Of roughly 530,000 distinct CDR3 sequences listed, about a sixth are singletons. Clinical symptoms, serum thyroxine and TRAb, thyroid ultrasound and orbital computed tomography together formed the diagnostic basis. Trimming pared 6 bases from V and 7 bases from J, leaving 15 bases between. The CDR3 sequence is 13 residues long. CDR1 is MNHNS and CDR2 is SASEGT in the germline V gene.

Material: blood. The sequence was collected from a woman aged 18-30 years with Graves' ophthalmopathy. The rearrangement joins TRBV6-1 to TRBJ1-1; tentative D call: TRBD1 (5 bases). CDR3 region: CASSPSTENEAFF. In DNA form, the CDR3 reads TGTGCCAGCAGCCCCTCGACAGAAAATGAAGCTTTCTTT.